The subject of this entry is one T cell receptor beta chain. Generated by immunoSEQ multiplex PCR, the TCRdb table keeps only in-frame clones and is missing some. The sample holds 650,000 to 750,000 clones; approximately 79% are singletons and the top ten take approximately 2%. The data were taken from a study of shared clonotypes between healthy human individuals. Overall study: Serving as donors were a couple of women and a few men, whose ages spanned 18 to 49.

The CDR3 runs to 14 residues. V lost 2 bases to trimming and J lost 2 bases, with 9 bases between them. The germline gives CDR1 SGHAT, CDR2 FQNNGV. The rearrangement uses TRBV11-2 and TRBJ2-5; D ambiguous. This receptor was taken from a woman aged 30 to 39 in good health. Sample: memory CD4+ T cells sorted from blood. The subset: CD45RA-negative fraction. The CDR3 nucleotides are TGTGCCAGCAGCTTACGCAGATCTCAAGAGACCCAGTACTTC. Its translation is CASSLRRSQETQYF. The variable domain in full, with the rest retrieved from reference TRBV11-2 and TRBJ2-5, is EAGVAQSPRYKIIEKRQSVAFWCNPISGHATLYWYQQILGQGPKLLIQFQNNGVVDDSQLPKDRFSAERLKGVDSTLKIQPAKLEDSAVYLCASSLRRSQETQYFGPGTRLLVL.